The clone carrying this TCR beta chain has just one count. Its specificity is unknown. The data derive from a study of cytomegalovirus exposure and HLA in healthy donors. Turning to the study itself: Per a later analysis, the approximately 690 first-cohort and 120 validation repertoires shared one platform. Overall study findings and caveats: First-cohort TCR clusters tended to co-occur in the roughly 130 validation repertoires, a later analysis found. Confirmation was obtained in vitro that a few CMV-associated chains are specific for CMV antigens. It was about 180 TCR beta chains that were listed as cytomegalovirus-associated.

Germline V gene sequence: CDR1 SSHAT, CDR2 FNYEAQ (reference sequence). The CDR3 is made up of 14 amino acids. V lost 3 bases, J lost 2 bases, and 10 bases lay in between. TCRdb's table, derived via immunoSEQ multiplex PCR, lists solely in-frame clones and lacks some. The repertoire holds roughly 150,000 clones, with roughly nine tenths as singletons. The specimen sequenced was PBMCs. The V call is TRBV7-7, the J call TRBJ1-2, with a weak D call TRBD1 (5 bases). The receptor was isolated from a man in his late teens or twenties in good health and CMV-seronegative. This CDR3 reads CASSFLTENYGYTF. CDR3 nucleotides: TGTGCCAGCAGCTTTTTGACAGAGAACTATGGCTACACCTTC. Full variable domain (missing parts from reference TRBV7-7 and TRBJ1-2): GAGVSQSPRYKVTKRGQDVTLRCDPISSHATLYWYQQALGQGPEFLTYFNYEAQPDKSGLPSDRFSAERPEGSISTLTIQRTEQRDSAMYRCASSFLTENYGYTFGSGTRLTVV.